This is a list of T cell receptor beta chains from one sample in a study of T-cell reconstitution after alpha-beta-depleted transplantation in children. TCRdb recomputed calls from the PCR reads with MiXCR, one row per CDR3 protein. The sample includes about 110,000 distinct CDR3 sequences, 5.5% to 6.5% of them seen just once. Sample: PBMCs, mostly from graft donor cells, taken 360 days after TCRalphabeta/CD19-depleted stem cell transplant. The receptors originated from a male patient between 2 and 9 years old who had a stem cell transplant for acute lymphoblastic leukemia, so the T cells may come from the graft donor. CDR3s leave out the opening cysteine and the closing phenylalanine or tryptophan.

v_gene	j_gene	CDR3aa
TRBV4-3	TRBJ2-5	ASSPLRGGRGTQY
TRBV4-2	TRBJ2-4	ASSSVEAKNIQY
TRBV9	TRBJ2-2	ASSVEGTELLPRELF
TRBV12-3/TRBV12-4	TRBJ2-7	ASSLTGSSYEQY
TRBV5-5	TRBJ2-7	ASSFLEYSYEQY
TRBV24-1	TRBJ2-3	ATSDGTGGDTDTQY
TRBV6-2/TRBV6-3	TRBJ2-7	ASEQRAYEQY
TRBV25-1	TRBJ2-7	ASNQGFIDEQY
TRBV12-5	TRBJ2-5	ASASGPRGTQY
TRBV24-1	TRBJ2-7	ATSDLKGPGYEQY
TRBV25-1	TRBJ2-2	ASTPRGRNTGELF
TRBV6-5	TRBJ2-7	ASSYSTGGGGYEQY
TRBV24-1	TRBJ2-3	ATGDSTDTQY
TRBV6-5	TRBJ2-3	ASSYSTGGTQY
TRBV2	TRBJ2-1	ASRGLGQF
TRBV4-3	TRBJ2-3	ASSQAAPHATDTQY
TRBV11-2	TRBJ2-3	ASSLVRDREDTQY